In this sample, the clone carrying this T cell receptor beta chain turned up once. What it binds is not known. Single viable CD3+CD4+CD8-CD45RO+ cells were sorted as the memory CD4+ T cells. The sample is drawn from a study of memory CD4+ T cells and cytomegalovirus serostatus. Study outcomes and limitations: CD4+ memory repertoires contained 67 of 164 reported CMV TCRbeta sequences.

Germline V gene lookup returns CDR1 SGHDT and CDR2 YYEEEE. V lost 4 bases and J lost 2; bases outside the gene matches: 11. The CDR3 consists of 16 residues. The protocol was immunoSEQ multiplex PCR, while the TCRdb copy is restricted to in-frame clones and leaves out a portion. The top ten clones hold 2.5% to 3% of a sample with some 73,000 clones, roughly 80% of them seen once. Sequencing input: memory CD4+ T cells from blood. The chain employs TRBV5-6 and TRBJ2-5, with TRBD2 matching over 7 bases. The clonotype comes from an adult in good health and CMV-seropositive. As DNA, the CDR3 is TGTGCCAGCAGCCCGGGGGACTATCCGCCACAAGAGACCCAGTACTTC. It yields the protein CASSPGDYPPQETQYF.